Listed below are T cell receptor beta chains from one sample, sequenced in a study of monozygotic twins with cystic fibrosis. Some clones are missing from TCRdb's copy, which holds only in-frame ones; the method was immunoSEQ multiplex PCR. The sample includes about 36,000 clones, about 87% seen only once; the top ten take roughly 1.5%. The sequenced sample was blood. These receptors were collected from a girl aged 2-10 years with cystic fibrosis. Both conserved end residues are part of each CDR3. D genes are given only for firm matches. Rows may omit the clone size; those that give it use once, few, many or a size class.

cdr3_aa,cdr3_nt,j_call,clone_size,v_call,d_call
CSGRDSYGYTF,TGCAGCGGCCGGGACAGCTATGGCTACACCTTC,TRBJ1-2,NA,TRBV29-1,TRBD1
CASSGDNSYEQYF,TGTGCCAGCAGCGGGGACAACTCCTACGAGCAGTACTTC,TRBJ2-7,NA,TRBV7-6,NA
CASSQDRGQGFGNTIYF,TGCGCCAGCAGCCAAGATAGAGGACAGGGCTTTGGAAACACCATATATTTT,TRBJ1-3,few,TRBV4-3,TRBD1
CARSRAGGTEAFF,TGTGCCAGAAGTCGGGCCGGGGGCACTGAAGCTTTCTTT,TRBJ1-1,few,TRBV5-3,NA
CASSLGPPRYQPQHF,TGTGCCAGCAGCTTGGGACCCCCCAGGTATCAGCCCCAGCATTTT,TRBJ1-5,NA,TRBV5-8,NA
CASSRVVVNTEAFF,TGTGCCAGCAGCAGGGTTGTGGTGAACACTGAAGCTTTCTTT,TRBJ1-1,NA,TRBV9,NA
CASSTTPGLAVYNEQFF,TGTGCCAGCAGCACAACACCGGGACTAGCGGTTTACAATGAGCAGTTCTTC,TRBJ2-1,NA,TRBV7-2,TRBD2
CASTLGRDGNTEAFF,TGTGCCAGCACCCTAGGACGGGACGGGAACACTGAAGCTTTCTTT,TRBJ1-1,NA,TRBV6-6,NA
CASRYGGTGDSPLHF,TGTGCCAGCAGGTACGGAGGGACAGGGGATTCACCCCTCCACTTT,TRBJ1-6,NA,TRBV6-6,TRBD1
CASSETGGQETQYF,TGTGCCAGCAGTGAAACAGGGGGACAAGAGACCCAGTACTTC,TRBJ2-5,NA,TRBV2,TRBD1
CASSTGGGGPNTDTQYF,TGTGCCAGCAGCACAGGGGGTGGCGGGCCTAACACAGATACGCAGTATTTT,TRBJ2-3,NA,TRBV7-2,TRBD1
CASSYTFSGNTIYF,TGTGCCAGCAGTTACACGTTCTCTGGAAACACCATATATTTT,TRBJ1-3,NA,TRBV6-5,NA
CASSSTGAKTNTGELFF,TGCGCCAGCAGCTCGACGGGGGCAAAAACGAACACCGGGGAGCTGTTTTTT,TRBJ2-2,NA,TRBV5-1,NA
CASSASDRDVNSPLHF,TGTGCCAGCAGCGCTTCGGACAGGGACGTTAATTCACCCCTCCACTTT,TRBJ1-6,NA,TRBV9,TRBD1
CASSLVAGPRNSPLHF,TGTGCCAGCAGCTTGGTTGCGGGACCGAGGAATTCACCCCTCCACTTT,TRBJ1-6,once,TRBV5-6,NA
CASSQAADSPLHF,TGCGCCAGCAGCCAAGCGGCGGATTCACCCCTCCACTTT,TRBJ1-6,NA,TRBV4-3,NA
CASSQEGGQPQHF,TGCGCCAGCAGCCAGGAGGGGGGACAGCCCCAGCATTTT,TRBJ1-5,NA,TRBV4-1,NA
CASSPLAGGELFF,TGCGCCAGCAGCCCCCTGGCGGGCGGGGAGCTGTTTTTT,TRBJ2-2,NA,TRBV4-1,NA
CASSHGGGIYEQYF,TGTGCCAGCAGCCACGGCGGAGGGATTTACGAGCAGTACTTC,TRBJ2-7,NA,TRBV14,NA
CASRATGGPGELFF,TGTGCCAGCAGAGCTACCGGGGGGCCCGGGGAGCTGTTTTTT,TRBJ2-2,NA,TRBV6-1,NA
CASSGTGAHEQYF,TGCGCCAGCTCCGGGACAGGTGCCCACGAGCAGTACTTC,TRBJ2-7,NA,TRBV4-3,TRBD1
CASSLGRAPRFF,TGTGCCAGCAGCTTAGGTAGAGCCCCGCGGTTCTTC,TRBJ2-1,NA,TRBV7-2,NA
CASTPGANQPQHF,TGCGCCAGCACGCCGGGGGCCAATCAGCCCCAGCATTTT,TRBJ1-5,few,TRBV10-1,NA
CAISDDGTGDYGYTF,TGTGCCATCAGTGACGATGGGACAGGGGACTATGGCTACACCTTC,TRBJ1-2,NA,TRBV10-3,TRBD1
CASSLGTDGNTIYF,TGCGCCAGCAGTCTGGGGACGGATGGAAACACCATATATTTT,TRBJ1-3,few,TRBV5-1,NA
CASSLGSNGYTF,TGCGCCAGCAGCTTGGGGAGTAATGGCTACACCTTC,TRBJ1-2,NA,TRBV5-1,NA
CASRDGAPRMNTEAFF,TGTGCCAGCAGGGATGGCGCTCCCCGAATGAACACTGAAGCTTTCTTT,TRBJ1-1,once,TRBV2,NA
CASSQDWGQMAETQYF,TGTGCCAGCAGCCAAGACTGGGGACAGATGGCGGAGACCCAGTACTTC,TRBJ2-5,NA,TRBV14,TRBD1
CASSPPPYQETQYF,TGTGCCAGCTCACCACCGCCGTACCAAGAGACCCAGTACTTC,TRBJ2-5,NA,TRBV18,NA
CATSRGERAYEQYF,TGTGCCACCAGCAGAGGGGAGAGGGCCTACGAGCAGTACTTC,TRBJ2-7,NA,TRBV15,NA
CASSLGGSGANVLTF,TGTGCCAGCTCATTAGGGGGCTCTGGGGCCAACGTCCTGACTTTC,TRBJ2-6,NA,TRBV6-1,NA
CASSDRGTGAGVGYGYTF,TGTGCCAGCAGTGACCGAGGGACAGGGGCTGGGGTAGGCTATGGCTACACCTTC,TRBJ1-2,NA,TRBV25-1,TRBD1
CASSPLTEPSYEQYF,TGCGCCAGCAGCCCGTTGACTGAACCCTCCTACGAGCAGTACTTC,TRBJ2-7,NA,TRBV4-1,NA
CASSRVRVVSGANVLTF,TGCGCCAGCAGCCGAGTCCGTGTCGTCTCTGGGGCCAACGTCCTGACTTTC,TRBJ2-6,once,TRBV4-1,NA
CASSFPLGTSGGKGETQYF,TGTGCCAGCAGCTTCCCCCTCGGGACTAGCGGGGGGAAGGGGGAGACCCAGTACTTC,TRBJ2-5,NA,TRBV7-2,TRBD2
CASSVGSNQPQHF,TGTGCCAGCAGCGTAGGTAGCAATCAGCCCCAGCATTTT,TRBJ1-5,NA,TRBV9,NA
CATSRGPVSSTYEQYF,TGTGCCACCAGCAGAGGGCCTGTTTCTAGCACCTACGAGCAGTACTTC,TRBJ2-7,once,TRBV15,NA
CSARGYGEQYF,TGCAGTGCTAGAGGGTACGGCGAGCAGTACTTC,TRBJ2-7,NA,TRBV20-1,NA
CASRLRGNYGYTF,TGTGCCAGCAGGCTAAGGGGGAACTATGGCTACACCTTC,TRBJ1-2,NA,TRBV6-1,NA